This entry is about one T cell receptor (beta chain). Its antigen is currently unknown. These data come from a study of cytomegalovirus exposure and HLA in healthy donors. Study outcomes and limitations: Previously analyzed data showed that most TCR beta V segments were productive at a frequency of about 87% or about 30%. Some V segments, TRBV6-2 and TRBV6-3 among them, were indistinguishable and were therefore excluded.

In germline, CDR1 is MNHNS, CDR2 SASEGT. The CDR3 contains 17 residues. The V and J ends lost 0 bases and 3 bases, in that order; junction bases with no gene match: 8. Primers for the PCR totalled 60 Vbeta and 13 Jbeta. The repertoire was sequenced with immunoSEQ multiplex PCR; TCRdb's copy has only in-frame clones and lacks some. The sample has more than 150,000 clones, about 80% seen once. The chain joins TRBV6-1 to TRBJ2-7, with 10 bases identical to TRBD1. The TCR sequence derives from a woman aged 18-29 years in good health and CMV-seropositive. The sequencing input was PBMCs. DNA for the CDR3: TGTGCCAGCAGTGAAGCCCTTCCGGGACAGGGGTACTACGAGCAGTACGTC. This encodes CASSEALPGQGYYEQYV.